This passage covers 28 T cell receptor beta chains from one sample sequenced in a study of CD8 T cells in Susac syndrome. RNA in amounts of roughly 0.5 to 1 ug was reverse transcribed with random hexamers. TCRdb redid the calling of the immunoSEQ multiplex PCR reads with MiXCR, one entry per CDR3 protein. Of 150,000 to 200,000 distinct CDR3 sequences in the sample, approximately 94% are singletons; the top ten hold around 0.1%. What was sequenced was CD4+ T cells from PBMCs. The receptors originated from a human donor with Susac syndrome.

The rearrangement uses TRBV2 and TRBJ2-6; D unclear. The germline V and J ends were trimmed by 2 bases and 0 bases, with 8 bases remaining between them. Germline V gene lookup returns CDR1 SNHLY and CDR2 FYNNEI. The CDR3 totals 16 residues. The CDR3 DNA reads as TGTGCCAGCAGTGAACAGCCCCACTCTGGGGCCAACGTCCTGACTTTC. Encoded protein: CASSEQPHSGANVLTF. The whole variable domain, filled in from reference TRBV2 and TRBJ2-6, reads EPEVTQTPSHQVTQMGQEVILRCVPISNHLYFYWYRQILGQKVEFLVSFYNNEISEKSEIFDDQFSVERPDGSNFTLKIRSTKLEDSAMYFCASSEQPHSGANVLTFGAGSRLTVL.

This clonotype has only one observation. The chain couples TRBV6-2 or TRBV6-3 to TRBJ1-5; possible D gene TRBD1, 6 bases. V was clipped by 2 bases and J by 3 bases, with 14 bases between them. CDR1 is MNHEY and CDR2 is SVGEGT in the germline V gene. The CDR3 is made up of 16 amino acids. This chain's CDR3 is CASSYADRRDNQPQHF. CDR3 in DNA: TGTGCCAGCAGTTACGCCGACAGGCGGGACAATCAGCCCCAGCATTTT.

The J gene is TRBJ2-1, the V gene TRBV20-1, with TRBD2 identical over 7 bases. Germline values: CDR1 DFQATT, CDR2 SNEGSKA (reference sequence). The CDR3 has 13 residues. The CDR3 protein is CSPGGGTYNEQFF. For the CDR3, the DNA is TGCAGCCCTGGGGGGGGTACCTACAATGAGCAGTTCTTC.

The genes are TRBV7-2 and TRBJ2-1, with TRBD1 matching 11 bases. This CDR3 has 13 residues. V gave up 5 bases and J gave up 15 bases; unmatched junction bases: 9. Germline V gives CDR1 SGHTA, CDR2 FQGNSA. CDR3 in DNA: TGTGCCAGCAGCCCCGTGGGACAGGGGGGTCGGTTCTTC. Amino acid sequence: CASSPVGQGGRFF.

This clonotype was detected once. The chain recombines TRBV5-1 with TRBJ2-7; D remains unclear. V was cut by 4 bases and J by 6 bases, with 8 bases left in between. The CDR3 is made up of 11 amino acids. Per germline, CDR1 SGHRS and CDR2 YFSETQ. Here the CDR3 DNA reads TGCGCCAGCAGCCCACGATCCGAGCAGTACTTC. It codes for CASSPRSEQYF.

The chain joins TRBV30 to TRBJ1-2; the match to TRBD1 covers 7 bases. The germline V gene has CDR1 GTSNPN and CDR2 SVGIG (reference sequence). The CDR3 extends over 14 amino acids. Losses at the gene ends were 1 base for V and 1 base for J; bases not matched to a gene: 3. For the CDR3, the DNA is TGTGCCTGGAGTGGGGACAGCTTTAACTATGGCTACACCTTC. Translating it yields CAWSGDSFNYGYTF. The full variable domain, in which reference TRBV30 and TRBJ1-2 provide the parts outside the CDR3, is SQTIHQWPATLVQPVGSPLSLECTVEGTSNPNLYWYRQAAGRGLQLLFYSVGIGQISSEVPQNLSASRPQDRQFILSSKKLLLSDSGFYLCAWSGDSFNYGYTFGSGTRLTVV.

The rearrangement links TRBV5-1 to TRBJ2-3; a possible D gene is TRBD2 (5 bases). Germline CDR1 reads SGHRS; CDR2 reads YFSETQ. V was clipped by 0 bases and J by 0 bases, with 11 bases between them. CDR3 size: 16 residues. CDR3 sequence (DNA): TGCGCCAGCAGCTTGGACTCGGGAATTAGCACAGATACGCAGTATTTT. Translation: CASSLDSGISTDTQYF.

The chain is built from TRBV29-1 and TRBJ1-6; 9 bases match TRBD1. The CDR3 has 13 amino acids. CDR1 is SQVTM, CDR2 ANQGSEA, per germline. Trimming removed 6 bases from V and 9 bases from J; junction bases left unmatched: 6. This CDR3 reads CSVTTGGGSPLHF. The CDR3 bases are TGCAGCGTGACGACAGGGGGGGGTTCACCCCTCCACTTT.

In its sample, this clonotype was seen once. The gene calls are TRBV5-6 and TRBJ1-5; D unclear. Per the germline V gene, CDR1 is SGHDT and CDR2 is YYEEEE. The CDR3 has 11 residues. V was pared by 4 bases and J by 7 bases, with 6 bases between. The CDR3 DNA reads TGTGCCAGCAGCAGGTCCCAGCCCCAGCATTTT. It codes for CASSRSQPQHF.

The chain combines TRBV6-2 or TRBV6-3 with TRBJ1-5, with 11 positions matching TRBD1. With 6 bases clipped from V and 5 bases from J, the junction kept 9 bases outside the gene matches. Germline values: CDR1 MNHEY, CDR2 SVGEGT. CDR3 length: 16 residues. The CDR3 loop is CASRDRDRGNHQPQHF. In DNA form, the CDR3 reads TGTGCCAGCAGAGACCGGGACAGGGGGAATCATCAGCCCCAGCATTTT.

The CDR3 region is CASSFGNTGELFF. In DNA, the CDR3 is TGTGCCAGCAGTTTCGGGAACACCGGGGAGCTGTTTTTT. V and J are TRBV12-3 or TRBV12-4 and TRBJ2-2; D remains ambiguous. The germline V and J ends were trimmed by 3 bases and 1 base, with 3 bases remaining between them. This CDR3 spans 13 amino acids.

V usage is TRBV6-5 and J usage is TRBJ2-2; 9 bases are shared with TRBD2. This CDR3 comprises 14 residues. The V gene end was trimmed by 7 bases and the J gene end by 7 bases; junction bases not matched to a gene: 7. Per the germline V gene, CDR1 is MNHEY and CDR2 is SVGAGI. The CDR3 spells CASKASGEVGELFF. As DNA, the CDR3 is TGTGCCAGCAAGGCTAGCGGGGAGGTCGGGGAGCTGTTTTTT.

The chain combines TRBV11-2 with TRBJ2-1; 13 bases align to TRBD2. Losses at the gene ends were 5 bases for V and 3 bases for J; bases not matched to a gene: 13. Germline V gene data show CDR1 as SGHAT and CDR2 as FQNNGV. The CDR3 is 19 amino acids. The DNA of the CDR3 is TGTGCCAGCAGCCCAACCCCGGGACTAGCGGGGTGGGACTACAATGAGCAGTTCTTC. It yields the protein CASSPTPGLAGWDYNEQFF.

CDR3 in amino acids: CASSATDNQPQHF. CDR3 in DNA: TGTGCCAGCAGTGCGACAGACAATCAGCCCCAGCATTTT. This chain connects TRBV6-1 to TRBJ1-5; D is possibly TRBD1 (5 bases). Trimming shortened V by 4 bases and J by 3 bases, and 7 bases separated the two germline ends. This CDR3 contains 13 residues. Germline lookup yields CDR1 MNHNS and CDR2 SASEGT.

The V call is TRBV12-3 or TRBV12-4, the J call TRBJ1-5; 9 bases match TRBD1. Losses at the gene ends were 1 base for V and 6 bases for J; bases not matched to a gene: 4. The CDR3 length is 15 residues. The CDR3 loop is CASSLGQGESQPQHF. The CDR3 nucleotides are TGTGCCAGCAGTTTAGGACAGGGGGAGTCTCAGCCCCAGCATTTT.

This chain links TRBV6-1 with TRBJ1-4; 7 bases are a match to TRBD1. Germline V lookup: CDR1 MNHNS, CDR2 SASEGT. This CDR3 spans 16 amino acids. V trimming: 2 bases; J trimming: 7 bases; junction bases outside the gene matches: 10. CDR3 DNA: TGTGCCAGCAGTGAAAGAAAAGGGGGCCAGGGTGAAAAACTGTTTTTT. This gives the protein CASSERKGGQGEKLFF.

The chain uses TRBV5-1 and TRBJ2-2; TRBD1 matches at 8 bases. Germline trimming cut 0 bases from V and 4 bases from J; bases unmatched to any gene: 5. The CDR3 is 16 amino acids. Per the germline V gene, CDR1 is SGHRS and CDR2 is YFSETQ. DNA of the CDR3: TGCGCCAGCAGCTTGGTTATTGGACAGGGCACCGGGGAGCTGTTTTTT. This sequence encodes CASSLVIGQGTGELFF.

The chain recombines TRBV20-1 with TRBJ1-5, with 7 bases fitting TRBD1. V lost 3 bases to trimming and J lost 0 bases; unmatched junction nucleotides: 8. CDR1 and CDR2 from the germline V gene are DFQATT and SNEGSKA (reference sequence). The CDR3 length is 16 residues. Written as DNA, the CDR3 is TGCAGTGCTAGTTCACAGGGGCACTATAGCAATCAGCCCCAGCATTTT. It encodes CSASSQGHYSNQPQHF.

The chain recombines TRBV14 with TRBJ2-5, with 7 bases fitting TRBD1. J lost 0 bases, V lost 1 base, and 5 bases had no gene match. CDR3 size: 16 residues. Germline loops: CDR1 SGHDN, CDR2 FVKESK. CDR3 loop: CASSQAPTGNQETQYF. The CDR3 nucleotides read TGTGCCAGCAGCCAAGCCCCGACAGGGAACCAAGAGACCCAGTACTTC.

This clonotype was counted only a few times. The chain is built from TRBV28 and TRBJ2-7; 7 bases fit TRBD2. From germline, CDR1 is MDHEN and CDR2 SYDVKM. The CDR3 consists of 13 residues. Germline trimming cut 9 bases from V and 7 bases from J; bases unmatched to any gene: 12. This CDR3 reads CASDRGVAREQYF. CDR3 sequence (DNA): TGTGCCAGTGATCGGGGGGTTGCTCGGGAGCAGTACTTC.

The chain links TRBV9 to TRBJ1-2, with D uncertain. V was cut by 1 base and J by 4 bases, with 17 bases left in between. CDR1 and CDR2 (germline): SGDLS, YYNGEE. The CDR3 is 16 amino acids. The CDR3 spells CASSVSRRSGGYGYTF. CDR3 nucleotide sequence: TGTGCCAGCAGCGTAAGTAGGAGGTCTGGTGGCTATGGCTACACCTTC.

The CDR3 nucleotides are TGTGCCAGCAGTTTAGGGCGAGAGACCCAGTACTTC. Its protein is CASSLGRETQYF. The genes are TRBV12-3 or TRBV12-4 and TRBJ2-5; D unresolved. Trimming cost V 1 base and J 4 bases, with 4 bases left between them. This CDR3 is built from 12 residues.

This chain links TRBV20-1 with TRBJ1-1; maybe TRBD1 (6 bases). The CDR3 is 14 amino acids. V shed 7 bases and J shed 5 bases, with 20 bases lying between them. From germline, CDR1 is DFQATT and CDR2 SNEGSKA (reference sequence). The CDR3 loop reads CSGKRGQGGTEAFF. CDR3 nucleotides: TGCAGTGGCAAGAGGGGACAAGGGGGGACTGAAGCTTTCTTT.

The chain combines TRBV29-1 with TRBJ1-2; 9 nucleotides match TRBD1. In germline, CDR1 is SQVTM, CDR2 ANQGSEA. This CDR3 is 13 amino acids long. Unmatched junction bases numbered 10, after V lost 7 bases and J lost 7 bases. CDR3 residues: CSEWGQGASGYTF. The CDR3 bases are TGCAGCGAGTGGGGACAGGGTGCCTCTGGCTACACCTTC.

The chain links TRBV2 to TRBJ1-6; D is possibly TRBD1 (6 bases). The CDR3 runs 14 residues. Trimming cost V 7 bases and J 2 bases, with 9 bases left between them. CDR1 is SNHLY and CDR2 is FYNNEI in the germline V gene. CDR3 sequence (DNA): TGTGCCAGCACTCGGACAGCCTATAATTCACCCCTCCACTTT. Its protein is CASTRTAYNSPLHF.

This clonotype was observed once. The CDR3 DNA reads as TGTGCCAGCATCAGGAGGACAGGGGGCGCGGGCGAGCAGTACTTC. The encoded protein is CASIRRTGGAGEQYF. The chain carries TRBV2 and TRBJ2-7; the match to TRBD1 covers 11 bases. V dropped 7 bases and J dropped 6; count of bases not matched to a gene: 11. This CDR3 spans 15 amino acids. CDR1 is SNHLY, CDR2 FYNNEI, per germline.

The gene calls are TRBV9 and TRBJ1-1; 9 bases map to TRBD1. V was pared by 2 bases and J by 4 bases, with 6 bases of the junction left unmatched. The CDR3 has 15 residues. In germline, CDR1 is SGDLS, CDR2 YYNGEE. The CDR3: CASSVIDRGTTEAFF. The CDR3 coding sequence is TGTGCCAGCAGCGTGATTGACAGGGGGACCACTGAAGCTTTCTTT.

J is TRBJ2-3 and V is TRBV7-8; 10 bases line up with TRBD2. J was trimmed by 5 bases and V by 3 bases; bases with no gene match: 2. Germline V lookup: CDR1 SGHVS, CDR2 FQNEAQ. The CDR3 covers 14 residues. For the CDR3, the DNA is TGTGCCAGCAGCTTTCGGACTAGCGGAGATACGCAGTATTTT. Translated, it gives CASSFRTSGDTQYF.